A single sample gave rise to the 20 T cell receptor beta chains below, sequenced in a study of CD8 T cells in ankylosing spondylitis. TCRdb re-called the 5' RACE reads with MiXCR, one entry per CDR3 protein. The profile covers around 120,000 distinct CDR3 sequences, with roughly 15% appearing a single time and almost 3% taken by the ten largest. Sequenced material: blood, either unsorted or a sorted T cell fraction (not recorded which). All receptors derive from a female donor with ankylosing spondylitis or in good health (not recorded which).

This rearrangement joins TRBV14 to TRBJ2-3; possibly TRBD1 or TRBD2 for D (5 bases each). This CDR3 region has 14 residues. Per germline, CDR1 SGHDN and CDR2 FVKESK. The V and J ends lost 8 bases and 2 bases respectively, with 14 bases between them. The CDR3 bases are TGTGCCAGCCGGGACCGCCGAATCACAGATACGCAGTATTTT. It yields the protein CASRDRRITDTQYF. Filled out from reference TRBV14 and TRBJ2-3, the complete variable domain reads EAGVTQFPSHSVIEKGQTVTLRCDPISGHDNLYWYRRVMGKEIKFLLHFVKESKQDESGMPNNRFLAERTGGTYSTLKVQPAELEDSGVYFCASRDRRITDTQYFGPGTRLTVL.

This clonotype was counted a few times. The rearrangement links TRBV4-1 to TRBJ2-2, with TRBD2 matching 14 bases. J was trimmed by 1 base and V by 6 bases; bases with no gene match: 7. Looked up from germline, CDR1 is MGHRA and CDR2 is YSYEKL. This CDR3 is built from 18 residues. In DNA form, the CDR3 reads TGCGCCAGCAGATATGGGACTAGCGGGGGCATGAACACCGGGGAGCTGTTTTTT. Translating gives CASRYGTSGGMNTGELFF.

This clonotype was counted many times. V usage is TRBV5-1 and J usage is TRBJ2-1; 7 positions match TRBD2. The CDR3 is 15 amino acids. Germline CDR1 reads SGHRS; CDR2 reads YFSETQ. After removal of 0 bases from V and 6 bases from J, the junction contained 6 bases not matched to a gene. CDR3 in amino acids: CASSLGRERPNEQFF. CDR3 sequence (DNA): TGCGCCAGCAGCTTGGGGCGGGAGAGGCCCAATGAGCAGTTCTTC.

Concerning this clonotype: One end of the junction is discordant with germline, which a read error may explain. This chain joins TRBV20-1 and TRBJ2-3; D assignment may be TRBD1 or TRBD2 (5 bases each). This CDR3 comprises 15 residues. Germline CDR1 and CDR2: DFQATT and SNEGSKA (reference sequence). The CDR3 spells CSTRNAFGAGDTQYF. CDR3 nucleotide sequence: TGCAGTACTAGAAACGCCTTTGGGGCGGGAGATACGCAGTATTTT.

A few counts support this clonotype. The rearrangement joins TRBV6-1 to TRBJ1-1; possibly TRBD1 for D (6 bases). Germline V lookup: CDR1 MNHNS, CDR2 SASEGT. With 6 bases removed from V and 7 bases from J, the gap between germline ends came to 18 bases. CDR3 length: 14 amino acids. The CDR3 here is CASSRTDPSNEAFF. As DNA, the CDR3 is TGTGCCAGCAGCCGGACAGATCCGAGCAATGAAGCTTTCTTT.

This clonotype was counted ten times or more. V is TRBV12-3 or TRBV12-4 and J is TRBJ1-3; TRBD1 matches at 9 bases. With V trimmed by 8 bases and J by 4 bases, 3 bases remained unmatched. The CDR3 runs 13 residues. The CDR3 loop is CASGQGKGNTIYF. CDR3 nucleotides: TGTGCCAGCGGACAGGGGAAAGGAAACACCATATATTTT.

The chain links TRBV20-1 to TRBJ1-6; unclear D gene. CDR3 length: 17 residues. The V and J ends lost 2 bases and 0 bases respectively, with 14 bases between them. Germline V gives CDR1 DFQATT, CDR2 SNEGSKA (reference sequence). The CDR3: CSARSGSGSSYNSPLHF. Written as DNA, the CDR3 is TGCAGTGCTAGATCCGGAAGCGGGAGCTCCTATAATTCACCCCTCCACTTT.

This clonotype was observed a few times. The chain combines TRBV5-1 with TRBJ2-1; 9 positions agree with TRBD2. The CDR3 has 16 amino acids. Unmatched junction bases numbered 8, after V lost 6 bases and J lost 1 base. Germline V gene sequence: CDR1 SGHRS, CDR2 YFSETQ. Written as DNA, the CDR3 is TGCGCCAGCACTACGGGGAGCGGGGGGTCCTACAATGAGCAGTTCTTC. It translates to CASTTGSGGSYNEQFF.

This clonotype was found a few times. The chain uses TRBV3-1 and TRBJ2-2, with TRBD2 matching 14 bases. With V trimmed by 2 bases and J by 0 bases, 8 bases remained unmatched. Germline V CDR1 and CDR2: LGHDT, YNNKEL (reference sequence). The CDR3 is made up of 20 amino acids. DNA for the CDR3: TGTGCCAGCAGCCAACAACCGGGACTAGCGGGGGAAGCGAACACCGGGGAGCTGTTTTTT. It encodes CASSQQPGLAGEANTGELFF.

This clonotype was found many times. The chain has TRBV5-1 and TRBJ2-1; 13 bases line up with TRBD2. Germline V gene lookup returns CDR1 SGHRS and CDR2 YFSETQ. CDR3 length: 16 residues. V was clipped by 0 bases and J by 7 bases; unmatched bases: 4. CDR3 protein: CASSLVGTSGNNEQFF. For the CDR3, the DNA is TGCGCCAGCAGCTTGGTAGGGACTAGCGGGAATAATGAGCAGTTCTTC.

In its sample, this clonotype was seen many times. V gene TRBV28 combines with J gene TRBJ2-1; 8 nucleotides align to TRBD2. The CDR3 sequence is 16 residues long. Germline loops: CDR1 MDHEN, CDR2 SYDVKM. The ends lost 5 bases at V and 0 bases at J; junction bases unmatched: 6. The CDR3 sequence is CASSPRGGSSYNEQFF. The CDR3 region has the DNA TGTGCCAGCAGTCCCCGGGGGGGGAGCTCCTACAATGAGCAGTTCTTC. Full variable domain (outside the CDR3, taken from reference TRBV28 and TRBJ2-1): DVKVTQSSRYLVKRTGEKVFLECVQDMDHENMFWYRQDPGLGLRLIYFSYDVKMKEKGDIPEGYSVSREKKERFSLILESASTNQTSMYLCASSPRGGSSYNEQFFGPGTRLTVL.

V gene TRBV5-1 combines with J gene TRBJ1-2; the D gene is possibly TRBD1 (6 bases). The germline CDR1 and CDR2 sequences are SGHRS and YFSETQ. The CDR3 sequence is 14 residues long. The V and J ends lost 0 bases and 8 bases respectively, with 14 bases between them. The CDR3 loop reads CASSLVAQGSGYTF. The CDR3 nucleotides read TGCGCCAGCAGCTTGGTTGCCCAGGGGAGCGGCTACACCTTC.

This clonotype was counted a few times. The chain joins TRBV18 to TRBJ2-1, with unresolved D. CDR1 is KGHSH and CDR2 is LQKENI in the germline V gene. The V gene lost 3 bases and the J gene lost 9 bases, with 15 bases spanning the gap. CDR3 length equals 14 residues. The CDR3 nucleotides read TGTGCCAGCTCACCGGGTTTACCCCGGATTGAGCAGTTCTTC. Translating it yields CASSPGLPRIEQFF. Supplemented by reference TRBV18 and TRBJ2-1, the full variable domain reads NAGVMQNPRHLVRRRGQEARLRCSPMKGHSHVYWYRQLPEEGLKFMVYLQKENIIDESGMPKERFSAEFPKEGPSILRIQQVVRGDSAAYFCASSPGLPRIEQFFGPGTRLTVL.

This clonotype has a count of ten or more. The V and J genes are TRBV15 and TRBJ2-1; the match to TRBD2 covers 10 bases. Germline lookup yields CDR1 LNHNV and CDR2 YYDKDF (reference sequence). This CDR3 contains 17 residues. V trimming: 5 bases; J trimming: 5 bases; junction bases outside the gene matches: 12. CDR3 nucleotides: TGTGCCACCAGCCCTAGTAGCGGGGGGCCTGAGAACAATGAGCAGTTCTTC. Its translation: CATSPSSGGPENNEQFF.

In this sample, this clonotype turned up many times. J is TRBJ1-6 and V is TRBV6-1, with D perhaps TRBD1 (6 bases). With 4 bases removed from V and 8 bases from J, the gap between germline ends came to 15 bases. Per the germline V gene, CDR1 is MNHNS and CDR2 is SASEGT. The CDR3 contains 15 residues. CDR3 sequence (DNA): TGTGCCAGCAGTGGGACAGCCCTATTGGATTCACCCCTCCACTTT. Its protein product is CASSGTALLDSPLHF.

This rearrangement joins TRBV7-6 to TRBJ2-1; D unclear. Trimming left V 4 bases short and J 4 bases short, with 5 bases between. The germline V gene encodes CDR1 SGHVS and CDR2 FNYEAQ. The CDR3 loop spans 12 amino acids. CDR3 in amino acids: CASSSRYNEQFF. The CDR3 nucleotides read TGTGCCAGCAGCTCTCGATACAATGAGCAGTTCTTC.

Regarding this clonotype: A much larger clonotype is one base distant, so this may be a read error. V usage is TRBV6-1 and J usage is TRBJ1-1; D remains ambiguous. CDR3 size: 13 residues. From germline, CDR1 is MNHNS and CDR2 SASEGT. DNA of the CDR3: TGTGTCACCTCTTCGAGGAGGGAGACTGAAGCTTTCTTT. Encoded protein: CVTSSRRETEAFF.

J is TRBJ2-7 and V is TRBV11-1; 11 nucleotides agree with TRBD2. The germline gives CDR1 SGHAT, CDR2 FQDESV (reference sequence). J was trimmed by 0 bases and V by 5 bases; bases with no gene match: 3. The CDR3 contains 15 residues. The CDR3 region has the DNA TGTGCCAGCAGCCCGGGACTAGCGGACTCCTACGAGCAGTACTTC. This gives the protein CASSPGLADSYEQYF. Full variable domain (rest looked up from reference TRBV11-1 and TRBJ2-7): EAEVAQSPRYKITEKSQAVAFWCDPISGHATLYWYRQILGQGPELLVQFQDESVVDDSQLPKDRFSAERLKGVDSTLKIQPAELGDSAMYLCASSPGLADSYEQYFGPGTRLTVT.

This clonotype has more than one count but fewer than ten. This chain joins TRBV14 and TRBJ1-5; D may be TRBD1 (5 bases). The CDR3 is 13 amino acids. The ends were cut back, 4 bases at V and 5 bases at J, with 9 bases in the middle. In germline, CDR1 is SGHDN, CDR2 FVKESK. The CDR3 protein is CASSRQTDQPQHF. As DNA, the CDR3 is TGTGCCAGCAGCCGACAGACAGATCAGCCCCAGCATTTT.

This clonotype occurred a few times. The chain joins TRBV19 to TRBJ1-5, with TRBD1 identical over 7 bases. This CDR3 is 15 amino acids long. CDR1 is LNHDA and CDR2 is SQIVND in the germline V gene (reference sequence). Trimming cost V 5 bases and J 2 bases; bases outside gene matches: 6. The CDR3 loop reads CASSAGTAGNQPQHF. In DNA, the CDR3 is TGTGCCAGTAGTGCCGGGACAGCGGGCAATCAGCCCCAGCATTTT. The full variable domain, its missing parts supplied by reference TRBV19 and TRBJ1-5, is DGGITQSPKYLFRKEGQNVTLSCEQNLNHDAMYWYRQDPGQGLRLIYYSQIVNDFQKGDIAEGYSVSREKKESFPLTVTSAQKNPTAFYLCASSAGTAGNQPQHFGDGTRLSIL.